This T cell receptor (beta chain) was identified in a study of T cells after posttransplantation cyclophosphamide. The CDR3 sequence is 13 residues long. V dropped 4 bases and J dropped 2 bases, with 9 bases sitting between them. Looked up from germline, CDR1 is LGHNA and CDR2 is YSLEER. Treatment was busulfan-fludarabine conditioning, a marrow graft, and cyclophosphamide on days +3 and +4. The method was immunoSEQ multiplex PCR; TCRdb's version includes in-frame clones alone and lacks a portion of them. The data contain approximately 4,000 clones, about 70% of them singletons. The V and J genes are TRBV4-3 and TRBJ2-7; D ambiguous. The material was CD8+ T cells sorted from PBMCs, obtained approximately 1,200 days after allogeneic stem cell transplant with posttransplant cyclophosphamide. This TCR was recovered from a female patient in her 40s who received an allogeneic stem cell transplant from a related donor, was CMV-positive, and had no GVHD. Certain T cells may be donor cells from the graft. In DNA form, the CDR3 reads TGCGCCAGCAGCCTTGAACTTACCTACGAGCAGTACTTC. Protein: CASSLELTYEQYF.